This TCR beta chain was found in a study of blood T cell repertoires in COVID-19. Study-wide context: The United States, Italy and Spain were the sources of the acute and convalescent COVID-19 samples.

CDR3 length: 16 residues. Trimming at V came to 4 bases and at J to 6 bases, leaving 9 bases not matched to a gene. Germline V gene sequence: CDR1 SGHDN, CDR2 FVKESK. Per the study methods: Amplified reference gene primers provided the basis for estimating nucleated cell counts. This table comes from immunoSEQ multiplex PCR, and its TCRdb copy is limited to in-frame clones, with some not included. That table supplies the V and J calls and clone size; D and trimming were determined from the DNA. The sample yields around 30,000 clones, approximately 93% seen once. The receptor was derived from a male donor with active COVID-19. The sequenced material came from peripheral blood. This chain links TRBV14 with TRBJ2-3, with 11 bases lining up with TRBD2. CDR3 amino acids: CASSRGLAGGSDTQYF. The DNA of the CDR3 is TGTGCCAGCAGCCGAGGGCTAGCGGGGGGATCGGATACGCAGTATTTT.